Listed here is a single T cell receptor beta chain. Trimming cost V 0 bases and J 3 bases; bases outside gene matches: 0. The V gene's germline CDR1 is SGHNT and CDR2 YYREEE (reference sequence). This CDR3 is 15 amino acids long. This sample was included in a study of blood T cell repertoires in COVID-19. About the research overall: COVID-19 samples, acute and convalescent, were from the United States, Italy and Spain. PBMCs, B-cell-depleted T cells, or T cells provided the cDNA or gDNA that made up the material.

The authors' processing: It was from reference gene primer amplification that nucleated cell counts were estimated. The table came from immunoSEQ multiplex PCR; TCRdb's copy has only in-frame clones and leaves some out. Clonal size and the V and J genes are those of that table, whereas D and trimming came from the DNA. The repertoire holds fewer than 250,000 clones, with less than 90% as singletons. The chain recombines TRBV5-4 with TRBJ2-2; 9 bases are shared with TRBD1. The specimen was peripheral blood. This clonotype originated in a man between 65 and 85 years old with acute or convalescent COVID-19. CDR3 protein: CASSLGTGDTGELFF. The DNA of the CDR3 is TGTGCCAGCAGCTTGGGGACAGGGGACACCGGGGAGCTGTTTTTT.